This TCR beta chain was captured in a study of cytotoxic CD8 clonotypes in ibrutinib-treated CLL. Assay: immunoSEQ multiplex PCR; the TCRdb copy retains only in-frame clones and omits some. The sample has approximately 200,000 clones, around 70% seen once; the top ten hold 13%. Comment on this clone: Its antigen remains unidentified.

Study findings and constraints: Public clonotypes, found uncommonly, either contracted or stayed stable on treatment.

The sequencing here drew on PBMCs, taken after 24 months of ibrutinib treatment. The clonotype was recovered from a human donor with chronic lymphocytic leukemia.

The CDR3 loop is CASTLLSRGSNYGYTF. In DNA form, the CDR3 reads TGTGCCAGCACCCTCCTTAGCAGGGGCTCTAACTATGGCTACACCTTC. This chain links TRBV5-6 with TRBJ1-2, with D possibly TRBD1 on 6 matching bases. The CDR3 length is 16 residues. V was clipped by 6 bases and J by 0 bases, with 18 bases between them. Germline V CDR1 and CDR2: SGHDT, YYEEEE.